This TCR beta chain was identified during a study of blood T cell repertoires in COVID-19 (dated by TCRdb to 2020 to 2021). Looking at the study overall: Collaborator samples came from the United States, Italy and Spain and covered acute and convalescent phases of COVID-19. The prospective study material was composed of cDNA or gDNA derived from T cells, B-cell-depleted T cells, or PBMCs. Subjects who had been exposed to COVID-19, were actively infected with it, or had recovered from it provided the deeply sampled blood TCRbeta repertoires that made up the dataset. The repertoires were made available in a free public database intended to serve as a resource for research on the immune response to SARS-CoV-2. Where HLA class I and class II types were available, the types were taken from metadata supplied by the sample provider, not from assay-based typing. The samples were drawn from two sources: the first 160 participants of the ongoing ImmuneRACE study, and 1,000 to 1,500 subjects contributed by 6 global collaborators. A de-identified subject ID, COVID-19 status, age in years and sex were almost always included in the sample metadata.

The immunoSEQ Assay, a bias-controlled multiplex PCR, was used to amplify TCRbeta CDR3 regions from genomic DNA. Per the source publication's procedure: Nucleated cell counts per sample were estimated from amplification of reference gene primers within the assay. To quantify the absolute abundance of each unique TCRbeta CDR3 rearrangement, sequence reads were collapsed and filtered. For each sample, productive Simpson clonality was calculated as the square root of Simpson's diversity index over productive rearrangements. This immuneACCESS table, as held by TCRdb, lists in-frame sequences with V and J called but not all clones. Of the missing ones, under half trace to an unresolved V gene in checked studies; the others have no known cause. D and trimming come from the DNA, and the V and J calls and clone size come from that table. The sample has roughly 58,000 clones on record, more than 55% of them singletons. The biggest ten clones account for around 54% of the sample.

This clone has just one count. The specificity of this receptor is unknown. No much larger clonotype is one base removed from it; base qualities were not supplied. Broad study findings and their caveats: The quantity of clinical and demographic metadata differed by source and by participant and was supplied without curation.

Measured from the cysteine to the phenylalanine, the CDR3 is 17 residues long. This entry keeps only the CDR3 DNA: 51 bases, framed from base 1. As encoded in the germline V gene, CDR1 is SGHRS while CDR2 is YFSETQ. The germline ends are 17 bases apart after V is trimmed by 4 bases and J by 0 bases. In the prospective study, participants were about 18 to 100 years old, resided in about two dozen geographic areas of the United States, and were enrolled through a virtual design. Cohort assignment in the prospective study relied on participant-reported clinical history from a screening survey and a study questionnaire. Exposed participants had been in contact, within 2 weeks of entering the study, with a person who had a PCR-confirmed or clinician-diagnosed case of COVID-19. Mobile phlebotomists in the prospective study collected whole blood, serum and a nasopharyngeal or oropharyngeal swab from every participant. Prospective study participants could optionally give additional blood draws and questionnaires over an approximately two-month period. Before DNA extraction, blood samples from the prospective study were shipped at room temperature or frozen.

The sequenced sample was PBMCs or T cells enriched from blood (not recorded which). The chain is encoded by TRBV5-1 joined to TRBJ1-3; the D gene is perhaps TRBD1, on 5 matching bases. This TCR derives from an older woman who had been exposed to COVID-19. The CDR3 reads CASSLGFRDSSGNTIYF. The nucleotides read TGCGCCAGCAGCCTAGGGTTTAGAGACAGCTCTGGAAACACCATATATTTT.